Listed below are T cell receptor beta chains from one sample, sequenced in a study of T cells in Graves' hyperthyroidism and ophthalmopathy. TCRdb processed the multiplex PCR reads anew with MiXCR; each CDR3 protein has one entry. The data hold about 400,000 distinct CDR3 sequences, with about 14% observed a single time. The sequencing input was blood. The receptors were sampled from a woman under 40 with Graves' ophthalmopathy. The CDR3 runs from the conserved cysteine through the conserved F or W. The order of the fields is D gene, V gene, J gene, CDR3 length, clone size, CDR3 DNA, CDR3 protein. D genes are given only for firm matches. The size field is filled for only some rows; it gives once, few, many or a size class.

D: TRBD1; V: TRBV29-1; J: TRBJ2-2; length: 12; size: .; DNA: TGCAGCGTTGGGACAGGGGTTGGGGAGCTGTTTTTT; CDR3: CSVGTGVGELFF
D: .; V: TRBV7-3; J: TRBJ2-2; length: 14; size: many; DNA: TGTGCCAGCAGCTTACTTGGGTCCACCGGGGAGCTGTTTTTT; CDR3: CASSLLGSTGELFF
D: .; V: TRBV12-3/TRBV12-4; J: TRBJ2-1; length: 15; size: many; DNA: TGTGCCAGCAGTTTTGGGGCCGGGACTTCTAATGAGCAGTTCTTC; CDR3: CASSFGAGTSNEQFF
D: TRBD1; V: TRBV5-1; J: TRBJ2-3; length: 16; size: many; DNA: TGCGCCAGCAGCTTGGCCGGGACAGGGTTTAAAGATACGCAGTATTTT; CDR3: CASSLAGTGFKDTQYF
D: TRBD1; V: TRBV5-5; J: TRBJ1-1; length: 14; size: many; DNA: TGTGCCAGCAGCACGGGACAGCTGTCCACTGAAGCTTTCTTT; CDR3: CASSTGQLSTEAFF
D: .; V: TRBV2; J: TRBJ2-7; length: 15; size: few; DNA: TGTGCCAGCAGTGAATCGCCCGCAACGACCTACGAGCAGTACTTC; CDR3: CASSESPATTYEQYF
D: .; V: TRBV28; J: TRBJ1-5; length: 13; size: many; DNA: TGTGCCAGCAGTTTGCCCGCGGCGAGGAGGTGGCATTTT; CDR3: CASSLPAARRWHF
D: .; V: TRBV3-1; J: TRBJ2-7; length: 13; size: many; DNA: TGTGCCAGCAGACCGACCCTAGTTGGCGAGCAGTACTTC; CDR3: CASRPTLVGEQYF
D: .; V: TRBV11-2; J: TRBJ2-1; length: 15; size: many; DNA: TGTGCCAGCAGCCAAACGGCGGGGGTAGGGGGGGAGCAGTTCTTC; CDR3: CASSQTAGVGGEQFF
D: TRBD1; V: TRBV6-5; J: TRBJ2-7; length: 18; size: few; DNA: TGTGCCAGCAGTTACACGCCCCCCGGGACAGGTGGCGGCTACGAGCAGTACTTC; CDR3: CASSYTPPGTGGGYEQYF
D: .; V: TRBV19; J: TRBJ2-1; length: 12; size: .; DNA: TGTGCCAGTAGTCCCAGGTCCAATGAGCAGTTCTTC; CDR3: CASSPRSNEQFF
D: .; V: TRBV4-1; J: TRBJ2-1; length: 17; size: many; DNA: TGCGCCAGCAGCCAGGGGAGTGTCGTAAGCTCCTACAATGAGCAGTTCTTC; CDR3: CASSQGSVVSSYNEQFF
D: TRBD1; V: TRBV9; J: TRBJ2-3; length: 16; size: .; DNA: TGTGCCAGCAGCCCCCAGGAGACAGGGGCTGGAGATACGCAGTATTTT; CDR3: CASSPQETGAGDTQYF
D: TRBD2; V: TRBV28; J: TRBJ2-7; length: 14; size: many; DNA: TGTGCCAGCAGGGGCGGGGGGATATCCTACGAGCAGTACTTC; CDR3: CASRGGGISYEQYF
D: .; V: TRBV19; J: TRBJ1-5; length: 14; size: many; DNA: TGTGCCAGTAGTATCGGTGATGGGAATCAGCCCCAGCATTTT; CDR3: CASSIGDGNQPQHF
D: .; V: TRBV7-9; J: TRBJ2-7; length: 12; size: .; DNA: TGTGCCAGCAGCACGCTCGGGTCCGAGCAGTACTTC; CDR3: CASSTLGSEQYF
D: .; V: TRBV6-5; J: TRBJ1-1; length: 15; size: many; DNA: TGTGCCAGCAGTTACTCGGCGGGGGGCAGTCCTGAAGCTTTCTTT; CDR3: CASSYSAGGSPEAFF
D: TRBD2; V: TRBV30; J: TRBJ2-3; length: 19; size: .; DNA: TGTGCCTGGAGTGTACAAGGCGGGGGGCCCGTATTAAGCACAGATACGCAGTATTTT; CDR3: CAWSVQGGGPVLSTDTQYF
D: TRBD1; V: TRBV28; J: TRBJ1-1; length: 16; size: many; DNA: TGTGCCAGCAGTTTTAGGACAGGGGGTTTGAACACTGAAGCTTTCTTT; CDR3: CASSFRTGGLNTEAFF
D: .; V: TRBV9; J: TRBJ2-7; length: 14; size: many; DNA: TGTGCCAGCAGCTCCCGAGTGACGGACTACGAGCAGTACTTC; CDR3: CASSSRVTDYEQYF
D: .; V: TRBV7-9; J: TRBJ1-3; length: 14; size: many; DNA: TGTGCCAGCAGCTCGGGGAGCTCTGGAAACACCATATATTTT; CDR3: CASSSGSSGNTIYF
D: .; V: TRBV12-5; J: TRBJ2-1; length: 15; size: .; DNA: TGTGCTAGTGGTTTGGTTCTCGAGGGGTCTAATGAGCAGTTCTTC; CDR3: CASGLVLEGSNEQFF
D: .; V: TRBV9; J: TRBJ1-6; length: 16; size: .; DNA: TGTGCCAGCAGCCCGACGCCGAGCTCCTATAATTCACCCCTCCACTTT; CDR3: CASSPTPSSYNSPLHF
D: .; V: TRBV6-1; J: TRBJ2-3; length: 13; size: many; DNA: TGTGCCAGCAGTGCGGACTTCACAGATACGCAGTATTTT; CDR3: CASSADFTDTQYF